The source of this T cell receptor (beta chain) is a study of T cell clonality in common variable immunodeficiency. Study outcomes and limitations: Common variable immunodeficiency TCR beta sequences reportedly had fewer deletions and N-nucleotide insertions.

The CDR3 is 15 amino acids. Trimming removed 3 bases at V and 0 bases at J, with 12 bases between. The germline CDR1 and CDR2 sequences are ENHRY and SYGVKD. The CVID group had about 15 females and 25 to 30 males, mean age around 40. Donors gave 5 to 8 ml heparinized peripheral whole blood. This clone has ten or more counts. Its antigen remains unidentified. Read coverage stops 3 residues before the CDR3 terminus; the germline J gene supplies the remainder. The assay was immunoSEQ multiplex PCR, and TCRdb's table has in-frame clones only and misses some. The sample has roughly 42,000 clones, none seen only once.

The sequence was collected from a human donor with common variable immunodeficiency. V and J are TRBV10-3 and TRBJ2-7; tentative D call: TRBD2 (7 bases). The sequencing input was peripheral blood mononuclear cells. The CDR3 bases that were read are TGTGCCATCAGTGAAGGCGGGGGCTTCTCCTACGAG. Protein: CAISEGGGFSYE. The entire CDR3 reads CAISEGGGFSYEQYF.